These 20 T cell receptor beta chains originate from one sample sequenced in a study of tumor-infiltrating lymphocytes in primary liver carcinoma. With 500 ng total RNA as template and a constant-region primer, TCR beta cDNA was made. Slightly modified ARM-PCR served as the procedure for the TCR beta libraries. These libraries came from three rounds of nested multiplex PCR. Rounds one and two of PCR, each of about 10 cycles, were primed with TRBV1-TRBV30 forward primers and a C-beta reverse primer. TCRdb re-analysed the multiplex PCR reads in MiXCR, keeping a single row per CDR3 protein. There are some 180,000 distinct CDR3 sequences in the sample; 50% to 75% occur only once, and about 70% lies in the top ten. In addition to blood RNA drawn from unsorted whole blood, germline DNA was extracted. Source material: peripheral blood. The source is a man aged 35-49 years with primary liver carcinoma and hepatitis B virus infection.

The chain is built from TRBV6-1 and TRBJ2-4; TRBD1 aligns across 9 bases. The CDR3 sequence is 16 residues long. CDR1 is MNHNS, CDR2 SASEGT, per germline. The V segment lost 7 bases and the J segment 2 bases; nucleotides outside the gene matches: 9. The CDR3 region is CASTRDRAETKNIQYF. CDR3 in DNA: TGTGCCAGCACCCGGGACAGGGCCGAGACCAAAAACATTCAGTACTTC.

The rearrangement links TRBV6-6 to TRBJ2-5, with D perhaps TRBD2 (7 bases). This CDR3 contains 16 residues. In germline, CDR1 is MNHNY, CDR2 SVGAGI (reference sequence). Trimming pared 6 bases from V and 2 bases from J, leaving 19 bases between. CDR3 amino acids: CASSPMIGGDQETQYF. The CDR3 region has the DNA TGTGCCAGCAGCCCGATGATAGGGGGGGATCAAGAGACCCAGTACTTC.

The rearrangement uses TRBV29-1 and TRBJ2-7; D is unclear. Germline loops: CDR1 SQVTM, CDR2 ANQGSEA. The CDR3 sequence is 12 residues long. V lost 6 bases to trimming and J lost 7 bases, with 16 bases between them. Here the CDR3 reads CSVEFGLREQYF. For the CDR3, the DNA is TGCAGCGTCGAGTTTGGCCTCAGGGAGCAGTACTTC.

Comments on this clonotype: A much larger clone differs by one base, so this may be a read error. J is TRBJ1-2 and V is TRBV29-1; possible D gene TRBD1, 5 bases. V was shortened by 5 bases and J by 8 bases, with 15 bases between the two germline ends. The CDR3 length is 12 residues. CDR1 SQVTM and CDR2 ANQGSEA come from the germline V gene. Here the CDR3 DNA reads TGCAGCGTTACCGGGGACCAACGGGGCTACACCTTC. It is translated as CSVTGDQRGYTF.

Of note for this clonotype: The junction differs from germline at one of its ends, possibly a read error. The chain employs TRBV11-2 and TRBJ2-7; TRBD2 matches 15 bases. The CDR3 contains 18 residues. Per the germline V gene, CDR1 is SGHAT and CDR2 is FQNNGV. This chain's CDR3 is CASGLGTGLAGGSYEQYF. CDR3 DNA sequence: TGTGCCAGCGGCTTAGGTACGGGACTAGCGGGAGGATCCTATGAGCAGTACTTC.

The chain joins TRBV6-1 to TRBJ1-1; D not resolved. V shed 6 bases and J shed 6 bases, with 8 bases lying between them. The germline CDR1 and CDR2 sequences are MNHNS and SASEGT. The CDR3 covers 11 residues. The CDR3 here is CASRPQAEAFF. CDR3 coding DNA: TGTGCCAGCAGACCTCAGGCTGAAGCTTTCTTT.

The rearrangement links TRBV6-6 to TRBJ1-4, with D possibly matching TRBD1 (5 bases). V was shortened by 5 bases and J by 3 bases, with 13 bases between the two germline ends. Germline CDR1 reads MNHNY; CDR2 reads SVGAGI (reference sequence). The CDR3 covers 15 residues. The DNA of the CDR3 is TGTGCCAGCAGTACTGTCGGGGGAGCTAATGAAAAACTGTTTTTT. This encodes CASSTVGGANEKLFF.

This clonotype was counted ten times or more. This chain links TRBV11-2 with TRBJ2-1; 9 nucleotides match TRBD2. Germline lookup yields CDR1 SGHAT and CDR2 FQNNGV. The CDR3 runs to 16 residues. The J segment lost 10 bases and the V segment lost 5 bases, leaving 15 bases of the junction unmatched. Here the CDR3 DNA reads TGTGCCAGCAGCCCTACGGGACTAGCCGACGAGTCGGAGCAGTTCTTC. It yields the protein CASSPTGLADESEQFF.

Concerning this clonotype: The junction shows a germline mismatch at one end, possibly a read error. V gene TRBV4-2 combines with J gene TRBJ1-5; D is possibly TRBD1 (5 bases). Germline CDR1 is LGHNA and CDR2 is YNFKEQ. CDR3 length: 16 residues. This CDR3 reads CASSQDGGDFNRPQHF. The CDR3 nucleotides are TGTGCCAGCAGCCAAGATGGGGGGGACTTCAATCGGCCCCAGCATTTT.

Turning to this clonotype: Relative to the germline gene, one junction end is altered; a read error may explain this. This CDR3 is CTSSTGEGNTIYF. The CDR3 DNA reads TGTACCAGCAGTACAGGGGAAGGAAACACCATATATTTT. V and J are TRBV11-2 and TRBJ1-3; 7 nucleotides align to TRBD1. The length of the CDR3 is 13 residues. Looked up from germline, CDR1 is SGHAT and CDR2 is FQNNGV. Based on the CDR3 plus reference TRBV11-2 and TRBJ1-3, the full variable domain is EAGVAQSPRYKIIEKRQSVAFWCNPISGHATLYWYQQILGQGPKLLIQFQNNGVVDDSQLPKDRFSAERLKGVDSTLKIQPAKLEDSAVYLCTSSTGEGNTIYFGEGSWLTVV.

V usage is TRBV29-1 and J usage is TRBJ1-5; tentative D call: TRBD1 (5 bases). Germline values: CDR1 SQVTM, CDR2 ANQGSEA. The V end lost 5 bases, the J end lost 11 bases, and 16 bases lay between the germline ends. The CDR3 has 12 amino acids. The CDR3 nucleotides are TGCAGCGTTCGATCGGGGGGGGAAGCCCAGCATTTT. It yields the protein CSVRSGGEAQHF.

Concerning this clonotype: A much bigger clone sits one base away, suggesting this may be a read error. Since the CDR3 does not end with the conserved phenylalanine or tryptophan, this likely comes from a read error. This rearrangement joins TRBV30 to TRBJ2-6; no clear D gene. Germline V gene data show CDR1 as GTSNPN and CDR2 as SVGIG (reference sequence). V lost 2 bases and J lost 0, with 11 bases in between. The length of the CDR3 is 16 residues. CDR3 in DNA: TGTGCCTGGAGTCCGCAGGTCTTCTCTGGGGCCAACGTCCTGACTCTC. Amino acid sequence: CAWSPQVFSGANVLTL.

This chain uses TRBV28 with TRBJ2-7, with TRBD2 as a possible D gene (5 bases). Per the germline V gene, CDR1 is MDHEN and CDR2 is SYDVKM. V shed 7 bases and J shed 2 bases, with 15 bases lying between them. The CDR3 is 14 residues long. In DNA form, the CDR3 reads TGTGCCAGCATCTTGGATAGCGAGCCCTACGAGCAGTACTTC. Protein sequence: CASILDSEPYEQYF.

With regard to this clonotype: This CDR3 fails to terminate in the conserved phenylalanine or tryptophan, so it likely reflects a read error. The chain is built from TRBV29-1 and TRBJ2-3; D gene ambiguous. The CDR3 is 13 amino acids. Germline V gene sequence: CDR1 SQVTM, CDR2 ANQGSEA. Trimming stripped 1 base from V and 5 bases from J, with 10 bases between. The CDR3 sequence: CSVEAGFGDTQYL. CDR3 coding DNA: TGCAGCGTTGAAGCAGGTTTCGGAGATACGCAGTATCTT.

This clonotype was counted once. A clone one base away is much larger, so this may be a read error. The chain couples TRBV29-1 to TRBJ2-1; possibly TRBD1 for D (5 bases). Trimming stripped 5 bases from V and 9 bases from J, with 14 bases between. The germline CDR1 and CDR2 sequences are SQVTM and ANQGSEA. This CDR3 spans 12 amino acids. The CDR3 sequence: CSVLDRSGEQFF. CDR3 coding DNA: TGCAGCGTTCTCGACAGATCGGGTGAGCAGTTCTTC.

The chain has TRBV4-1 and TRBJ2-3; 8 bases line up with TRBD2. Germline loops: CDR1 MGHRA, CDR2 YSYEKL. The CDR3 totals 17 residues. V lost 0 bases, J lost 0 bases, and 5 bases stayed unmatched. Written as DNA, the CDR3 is TGCGCCAGCAGCCAAGAAAGAGTAGCGGGAAGCACAGATACGCAGTATTTT. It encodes CASSQERVAGSTDTQYF.

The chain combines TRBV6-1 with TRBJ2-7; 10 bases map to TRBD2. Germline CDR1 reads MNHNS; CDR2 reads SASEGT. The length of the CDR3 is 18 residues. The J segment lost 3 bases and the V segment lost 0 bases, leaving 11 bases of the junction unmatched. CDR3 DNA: TGTGCCAGCAGTGAAGCGTCTTTCAGGGCTAGCGGGAGCTACGAGCAGTACTTC. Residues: CASSEASFRASGSYEQYF.

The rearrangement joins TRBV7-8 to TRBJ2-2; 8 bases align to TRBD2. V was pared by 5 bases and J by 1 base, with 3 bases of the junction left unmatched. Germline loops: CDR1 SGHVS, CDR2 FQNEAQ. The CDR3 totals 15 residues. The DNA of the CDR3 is TGTGCCAGCAGCAAAAGCGGGAGGAACACCGGGGAGCTGTTTTTT. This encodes CASSKSGRNTGELFF.

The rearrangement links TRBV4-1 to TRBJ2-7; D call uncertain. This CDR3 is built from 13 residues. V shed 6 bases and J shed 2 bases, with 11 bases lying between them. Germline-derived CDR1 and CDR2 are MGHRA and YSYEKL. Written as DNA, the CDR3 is TGCGCCAGCAGTGCGCGGCAGGCCTACGAGCAGTACTTC. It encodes CASSARQAYEQYF.

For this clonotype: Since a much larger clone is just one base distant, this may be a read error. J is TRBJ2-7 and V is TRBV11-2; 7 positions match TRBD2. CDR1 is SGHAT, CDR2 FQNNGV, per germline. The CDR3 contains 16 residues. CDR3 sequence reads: CANSLDFGGSSYEQYF. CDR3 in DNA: TGTGCCAACAGCTTAGATTTTGGCGGGAGCTCCTACGAGCAGTACTTC.